This T cell receptor beta chain was sequenced for a study of blood T cell repertoires in COVID-19. The repertoire was sequenced with immunoSEQ multiplex PCR; TCRdb's copy has only in-frame clones and lacks some. This sample yields over 40,000 clones, of which around 84% are seen a single time; 4% to 5% belongs to the top ten. CDR3 length: 14 amino acids. Germline V gives CDR1 MDHEN, CDR2 SYDVKM. With 5 bases clipped from V and 6 bases from J, the junction kept 8 bases outside the gene matches. What was sequenced was peripheral blood. This clonotype was obtained from an elderly man with active COVID-19. The V gene is TRBV28, the J gene TRBJ2-5; 8 bases map to TRBD1. CDR3 residues: CASSLQGGRQTQYF. The CDR3 nucleotides read TGTGCCAGCAGTCTACAGGGGGGACGGCAGACCCAGTACTTC.